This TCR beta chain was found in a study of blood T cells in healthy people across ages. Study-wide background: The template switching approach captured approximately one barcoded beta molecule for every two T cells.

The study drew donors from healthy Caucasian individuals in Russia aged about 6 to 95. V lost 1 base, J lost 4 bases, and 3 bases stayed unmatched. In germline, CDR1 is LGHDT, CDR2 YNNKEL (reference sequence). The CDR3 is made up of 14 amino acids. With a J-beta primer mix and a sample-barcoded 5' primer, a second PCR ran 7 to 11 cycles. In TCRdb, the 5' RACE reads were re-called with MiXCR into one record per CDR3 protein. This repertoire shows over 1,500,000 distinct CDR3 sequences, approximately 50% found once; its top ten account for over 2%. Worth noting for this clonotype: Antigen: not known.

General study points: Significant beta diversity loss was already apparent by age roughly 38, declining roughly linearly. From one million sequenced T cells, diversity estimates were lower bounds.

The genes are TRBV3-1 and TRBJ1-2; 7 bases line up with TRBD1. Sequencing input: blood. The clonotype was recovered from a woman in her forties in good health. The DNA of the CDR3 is TGTGCCAGCAGCCAAGCCCGGGACAGCTATGGCTACACCTTC. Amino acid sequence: CASSQARDSYGYTF. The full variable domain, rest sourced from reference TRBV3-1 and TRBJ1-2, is DTAVSQTPKYLVTQMGNDKSIKCEQNLGHDTMYWYKQDSKKFLKIMFSYNNKELIINETVPNRFSPKSPDKAHLNLHINSLELGDSAVYFCASSQARDSYGYTFGSGTRLTVV.